This TCR beta chain was sequenced during a study of blood T cell repertoires in COVID-19. At the level of the study: Acute and convalescent COVID-19 specimens originated in the United States, Italy and Spain. Sample material is recorded as cDNA or gDNA derived from T cells, B-cell-depleted T cells, or PBMCs.

In the original analysis: Reference gene primer amplification yielded estimated nucleated cell counts. This table comes from immunoSEQ multiplex PCR, and its TCRdb copy is limited to in-frame clones, with some not included. The DNA was the basis for D and trimming; V, J and clone size are from that table. The repertoire consists of roughly 110,000 clones, with approximately 81% occurring once and the leading ten covering about 13%. This receptor was obtained from a human donor in a cohort sampled during active COVID-19. The sample was peripheral blood.

The CDR3 region has the DNA TGTGCCAGCAGGTTAGGGGGCAACTATGGCTACACCTTC. This sequence encodes CASRLGGNYGYTF. This chain links TRBV28 with TRBJ1-2; TRBD1 matches 7 bases. Trimming took 6 bases from V and 2 from J; bases not matched to a gene: 3. The germline V gene encodes CDR1 MDHEN and CDR2 SYDVKM. The CDR3 consists of 13 residues.